This T cell receptor (beta chain) emerged from a study of blood T cells in healthy people across ages. Study-wide findings and caveats: The recorded TCR beta diversity per million T cells decreased in a roughly linear manner with age.

Russia was home to the donors, healthy Caucasian individuals aged roughly 6 to 90. The V end was cut by 8 bases, the J end by 0 bases, with 16 bases between. The CDR3 has 15 amino acids. Germline V gene sequence: CDR1 MNHNY, CDR2 SVGAGI (reference sequence). As for this clonotype: Its antigen is not identified.

PCR was performed a second time for roughly 7 to 12 cycles using a sample-barcoded 5' primer and a J-beta primer mix. Each cDNA molecule, via a template-switch adaptor with 12 random nucleotides, was tagged. Each sample provided no less than 2.5 million CDR3-containing paired-end reads. TCRdb reprocessed the 5' RACE reads with MiXCR, giving one entry per CDR3 protein. The data contain 1,800,000 or so distinct CDR3 sequences, more than 35% of them seen just once; the ten biggest clones take up roughly 24%. Input material: blood. The receptor was isolated from a human donor in good health. The rearrangement uses TRBV6-6 and TRBJ1-1; D is uncertain. The CDR3 region has the DNA TGTGCCAGCCTGGGGATAGGTTTCTTGAACACTGAAGCTTTCTTT. Amino acids: CASLGIGFLNTEAFF.